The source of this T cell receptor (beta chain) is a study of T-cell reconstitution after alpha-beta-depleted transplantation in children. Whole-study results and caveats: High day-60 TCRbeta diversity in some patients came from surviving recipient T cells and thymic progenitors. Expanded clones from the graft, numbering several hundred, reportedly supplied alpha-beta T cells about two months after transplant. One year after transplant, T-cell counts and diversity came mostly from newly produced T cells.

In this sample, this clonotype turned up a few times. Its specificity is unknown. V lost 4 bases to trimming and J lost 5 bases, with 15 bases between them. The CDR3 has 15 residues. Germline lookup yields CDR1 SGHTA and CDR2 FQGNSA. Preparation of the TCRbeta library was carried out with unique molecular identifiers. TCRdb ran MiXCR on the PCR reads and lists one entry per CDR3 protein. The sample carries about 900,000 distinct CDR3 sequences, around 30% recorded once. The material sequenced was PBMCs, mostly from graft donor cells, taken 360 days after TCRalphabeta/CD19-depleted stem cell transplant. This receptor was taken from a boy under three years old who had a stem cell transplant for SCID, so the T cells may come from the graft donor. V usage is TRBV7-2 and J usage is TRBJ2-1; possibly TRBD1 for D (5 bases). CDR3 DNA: TGTGCCAGCAGCTCCAGGCCGTGGGGCGACAATGAGCAGTTCTTC. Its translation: CASSSRPWGDNEQFF.